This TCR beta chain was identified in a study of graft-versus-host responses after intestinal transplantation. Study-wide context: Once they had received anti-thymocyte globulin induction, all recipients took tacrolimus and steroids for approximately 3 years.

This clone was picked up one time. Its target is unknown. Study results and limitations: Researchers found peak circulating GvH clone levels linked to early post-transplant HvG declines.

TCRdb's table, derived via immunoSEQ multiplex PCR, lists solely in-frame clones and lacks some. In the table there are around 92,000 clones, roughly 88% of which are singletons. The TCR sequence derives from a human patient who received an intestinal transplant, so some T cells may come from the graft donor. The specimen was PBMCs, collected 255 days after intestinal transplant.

CDR3 DNA sequence: TGTGCCACCAGCAGAACCGGGACGGTTCCCTATGGCTACACCTTC. Residues: CATSRTGTVPYGYTF. The chain couples TRBV15 to TRBJ1-2; possibly TRBD1 for D (5 bases). Germline lookup yields CDR1 LNHNV and CDR2 YYDKDF (reference sequence). V was shortened by 2 bases and J by 4 bases, with 14 bases between the two germline ends. This CDR3 contains 15 residues.